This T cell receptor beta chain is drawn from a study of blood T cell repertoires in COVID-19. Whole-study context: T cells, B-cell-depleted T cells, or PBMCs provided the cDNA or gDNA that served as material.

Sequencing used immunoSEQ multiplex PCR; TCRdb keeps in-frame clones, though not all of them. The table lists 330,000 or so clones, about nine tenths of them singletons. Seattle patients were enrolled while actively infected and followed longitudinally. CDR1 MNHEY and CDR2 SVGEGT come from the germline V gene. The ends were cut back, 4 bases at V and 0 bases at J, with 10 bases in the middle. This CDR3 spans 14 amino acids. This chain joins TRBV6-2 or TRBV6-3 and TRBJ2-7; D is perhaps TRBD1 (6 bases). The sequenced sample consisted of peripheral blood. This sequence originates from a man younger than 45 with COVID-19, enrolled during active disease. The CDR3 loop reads CASSLWGLSYEQYF. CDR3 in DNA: TGTGCCAGCAGTTTATGGGGGCTCTCCTACGAGCAGTACTTC.